This T cell receptor (beta chain) was recovered during a study of cytomegalovirus exposure and HLA in healthy donors. Overall study findings and caveats: Evidence from a later analysis indicated that most CMV-associated TCR beta chains looked HLA-restricted. The study found most TCR sequences rare, yet found some public TCRs in many donors. Immune exposure information available was restricted to CMV serostatus.

The germline CDR1 and CDR2 sequences are SEHNR and FQNEAQ (reference sequence). The V and J ends lost 4 bases and 4 bases, in that order; junction bases with no gene match: 12. The length of the CDR3 is 16 residues. The PCR used 60 Vbeta and 13 Jbeta primers. Measured with immunoSEQ multiplex PCR; TCRdb has only the in-frame clones, and not every one. In the table there are under 200,000 clones, more than 65% of which are singletons. A remark on this clone: The antigen is undetermined.

Donors in the study were healthy people who gave bone marrow. The receptor was derived from a man aged 50 to 59 in good health and CMV-seropositive. Sample: PBMCs. V and J are TRBV7-9 and TRBJ2-7; TRBD1 agrees at 8 bases. The DNA for the CDR3 is TGTGCCAGCAGCTCAGTTCCGGGACAGGAGCAGTACGAGCAGTACTTC. It yields the protein CASSSVPGQEQYEQYF.